Presented here are 29 T cell receptor beta chains from one specimen sequenced in a study of cytomegalovirus exposure and HLA in healthy donors. Primers: 60 Vbeta forward and 13 Jbeta reverse. Sequencing was performed with immunoSEQ multiplex PCR; in TCRdb, only in-frame clones are kept and a portion is missing. This sample has some 150,000 clones, with under 85% found just once. Sequenced input: PBMCs. These TCRs come from a female donor in good health and CMV-seronegative.

The rearrangement joins TRBV5-4 to TRBJ2-2, with D possibly TRBD1 on 6 matching bases. The CDR3 loop spans 14 amino acids. Trimming pared 4 bases from V and 8 bases from J, leaving 15 bases between. Germline CDR1 reads SGHNT; CDR2 reads YYREEE (reference sequence). The CDR3 spells CASSTPQGIGELFF. CDR3 coding DNA: TGTGCCAGCAGCACCCCGCAGGGGATTGGGGAGCTGTTTTTT.

This clone was found once. This chain joins TRBV7-9 and TRBJ1-2, with TRBD1 identical over 9 bases. The ends lost 1 base at V and 7 bases at J; junction bases unmatched: 4. The CDR3 has 14 amino acids. Germline CDR1 reads SEHNR; CDR2 reads FQNEAQ (reference sequence). The CDR3 loop reads CASSLVGQGIGYTF. CDR3 DNA: TGTGCCAGCAGCTTAGTGGGACAGGGAATTGGCTACACCTTC.

In regard to this clone: The conserved phenylalanine or tryptophan normally closing the CDR3 is absent here, so this likely arose from a read error. The chain links TRBV7-8 to TRBJ1-2; D is possibly TRBD1 (6 bases). Trimming shortened V by 0 bases and J by 4 bases, and 12 bases separated the two germline ends. The CDR3 has 15 residues. From germline, CDR1 is SGHVS and CDR2 FQNEAQ. The chain's CDR3 is CASSLAGQGSYGYTS. CDR3 nucleotide sequence: TGTGCCAGCAGCTTAGCGGGGCAGGGGAGCTATGGCTACACCTCC.

The chain carries TRBV7-2 and TRBJ2-3; D perhaps matches TRBD2 (6 bases). CDR1 is SGHTA and CDR2 is FQGNSA in the germline V gene. CDR3 length: 17 residues. Trimming took 3 bases from V and 4 from J, leaving 20 bases between them. DNA for the CDR3: TGTGCCAGCAGCTTCGTCGGGGTGGGGCGCGGGGCAGATACGCAGTATTTT. This codes for CASSFVGVGRGADTQYF.

The gene calls are TRBV18 and TRBJ2-7; TRBD2 agrees at 12 bases. The J segment lost 3 bases and the V segment lost 4 bases, leaving 4 bases of the junction unmatched. The CDR3 loop spans 15 amino acids. Looked up from germline, CDR1 is KGHSH and CDR2 is LQKENI. CDR3 in amino acids: CASSLPTSGGYEQYF. In nucleotides, the CDR3 is TGTGCCAGCTCACTCCCGACTAGCGGGGGCTACGAGCAGTACTTC.

The genes are TRBV2 and TRBJ1-3; D is undetermined. This CDR3 contains 13 residues. Germline-derived CDR1 and CDR2 are SNHLY and FYNNEI. Trimming left V 8 bases short and J 0 bases short, with 8 bases between. CDR3 sequence (DNA): TGTGCCAGCGGCCTGAACTCTGGAAACACCATATATTTT. Translated: CASGLNSGNTIYF.

The CDR3 nucleotides are TGTGCCAGTACCCCCTCCGGGACAGGGAGCGAGCAGTACTTC. This translates into CASTPSGTGSEQYF. V is TRBV19 and J is TRBJ2-7; the match to TRBD1 covers 9 bases. CDR1 and CDR2 (germline): LNHDA, SQIVND (reference sequence). The CDR3 spans 14 residues. V shed 7 bases, J shed 6 bases, and the junction held 10 bases outside the gene matches. The full variable domain, completed using reference TRBV19 and TRBJ2-7, is DGGITQSPKYLFRKEGQNVTLSCEQNLNHDAMYWYRQDPGQGLRLIYYSQIVNDFQKGDIAEGYSVSREKKESFPLTVTSAQKNPTAFYLCASTPSGTGSEQYFGPGTRLTVT.

The V gene is TRBV5-1, the J gene TRBJ2-7; 9 bases are a match to TRBD1. With V trimmed by 0 bases and J by 5 bases, 9 bases remained unmatched. The CDR3 is made up of 16 amino acids. The germline CDR1 and CDR2 sequences are SGHRS and YFSETQ. In nucleotides, the CDR3 is TGCGCCAGCAGCTTGGCTATGGGACAGGGTGCCCACGAGCAGTACTTC. This translates into CASSLAMGQGAHEQYF. Full variable domain (rest looked up from reference TRBV5-1 and TRBJ2-7): KAGVTQTPRYLIKTRGQQVTLSCSPISGHRSVSWYQQTPGQGLQFLFEYFSETQRNKGNFPGRFSGRQFSNSRSEMNVSTLELGDSALYLCASSLAMGQGAHEQYFGPGTRLTVT.

V usage is TRBV6-5 and J usage is TRBJ1-4; no clear D gene. Trimming took off 2 bases at V and 3 bases at J, with 10 bases between the two ends. This CDR3 contains 15 residues. Germline V gene sequence: CDR1 MNHEY, CDR2 SVGAGI. The chain's CDR3 is CASSYLEAANEKLFF. The CDR3 nucleotides read TGTGCCAGCAGTTACCTAGAGGCAGCTAATGAAAAACTGTTTTTT.

CDR3 DNA: TGTGCCAGCAGCCCCAGGACAGGGACCTACGAGCAGTACTTC. Protein product: CASSPRTGTYEQYF. The chain employs TRBV6-5 and TRBJ2-5; TRBD1 matches 8 bases. The J call is uncertain, as TRBJ2-7 better fits the DNA end. The length of the CDR3 is 14 residues. Germline loops: CDR1 MNHEY, CDR2 SVGAGI.

V and J are TRBV4-1 and TRBJ2-5; 8 bases fit TRBD2. Germline V gives CDR1 MGHRA, CDR2 YSYEKL. V was clipped by 3 bases and J by 5 bases; unmatched bases: 8. The CDR3 loop spans 15 amino acids. The CDR3 DNA sequence: TGCGCCAGCAGCCATCCGGGACTAGGTCCGGAGACCCAGTACTTC. It translates to CASSHPGLGPETQYF.

The V gene is TRBV30, the J gene TRBJ2-3, with a tentative D call TRBD2 (6 bases). Germline CDR1 is GTSNPN and CDR2 is SVGIG (reference sequence). CDR3 length: 14 residues. Deletions cut 8 bases from V and 4 bases from J, with 19 bases between. The CDR3 DNA is TGTGCCCGGTCCCGGGGGTTCCTCGCAGATACGCAGTATTTT. Amino acid sequence: CARSRGFLADTQYF.

There are a few counts of this clone. This sequence joins TRBV7-3 and TRBJ1-2; the match to TRBD1 covers 8 bases. Germline CDR1 reads SGHTA; CDR2 reads FQGTGA. The CDR3 runs 16 residues. Trimming took 0 bases from V and 7 from J; bases not matched to a gene: 10. CDR3 nucleotides: TGTGCCAGCAGCTTAACGGGCGGCAGGGGGCAGGGTGGCTACACCTTC. Amino acid sequence: CASSLTGGRGQGGYTF.

The chain has TRBV11-2 and TRBJ2-3; 9 bases align to TRBD1. This CDR3 has 14 amino acids. V shed 4 bases and J 1 base; nucleotides not matched to a gene: 0. Germline assignment: CDR1 SGHAT and CDR2 FQNNGV. Written as DNA, the CDR3 is TGTGCCAGCAGCTGGACAGGGGGCACAGATACGCAGTATTTT. It encodes CASSWTGGTDTQYF.

V gene TRBV18 combines with J gene TRBJ2-3; 7 nucleotides line up with TRBD1. CDR1 is KGHSH, CDR2 LQKENI, per germline. The CDR3 spans 13 residues. Germline trimming cut 5 bases from V and 5 bases from J; bases unmatched to any gene: 4. This CDR3 reads CASSLGGEDTQYF. CDR3 nucleotide sequence: TGTGCCAGCTCATTAGGGGGCGAAGATACGCAGTATTTT.

V is TRBV7-2 and J is TRBJ1-2; 9 bases line up with TRBD1. V lost 5 bases and J lost 5; bases outside the gene matches: 6. From germline, CDR1 is SGHTA and CDR2 FQGNSA. The CDR3 totals 14 residues. This CDR3 reads CASSRDREMYGYTF. In DNA, the CDR3 is TGTGCCAGCAGCCGGGACAGGGAAATGTATGGCTACACCTTC.

This clone was picked up a small number of times. V and J are TRBV5-4 and TRBJ1-1; a possible D gene is TRBD1 (6 bases). Trimming left V 4 bases short and J 0 bases short, with 7 bases between. The CDR3 has 13 amino acids. Germline loops: CDR1 SGHNT, CDR2 YYREEE (reference sequence). The CDR3 here is CASSDRMNTEAFF. The DNA for the CDR3 is TGTGCCAGCAGCGACAGGATGAACACTGAAGCTTTCTTT.

This clone was counted a few times. The J gene is TRBJ2-2, the V gene TRBV30; D unresolved. V lost 2 bases and J 5 bases, leaving 12 bases between the germline ends. The CDR3 contains 14 residues. Germline V gene sequence: CDR1 GTSNPN, CDR2 SVGIG (reference sequence). CDR3 region: CAWSLVHKTGELFF. Written as DNA, the CDR3 is TGTGCCTGGAGTCTAGTTCACAAGACCGGGGAGCTGTTTTTT. Full variable domain (outside the CDR3, taken from reference TRBV30 and TRBJ2-2): SQTIHQWPATLVQPVGSPLSLECTVEGTSNPNLYWYRQAAGRGLQLLFYSVGIGQISSEVPQNLSASRPQDRQFILSSKKLLLSDSGFYLCAWSLVHKTGELFFGEGSRLTVL.

The sample holds a few counts of this clone. The chain links TRBV5-1 to TRBJ2-3; 10 nucleotides align to TRBD2. The CDR3 has 16 amino acids. V dropped 0 bases and J dropped 4; count of bases not matched to a gene: 5. Per germline, CDR1 SGHRS and CDR2 YFSETQ. The CDR3 DNA sequence: TGCGCCAGCAGCTTGGAGAGCGGGAGGGCCCCAGATACGCAGTATTTT. Translated: CASSLESGRAPDTQYF.

This clone appeared a few times. The chain carries TRBV27 and TRBJ2-1, with D tentatively TRBD2 (7 bases). The germline V gene encodes CDR1 MNHEY and CDR2 SMNVEV (reference sequence). The V end was cut by 3 bases, the J end by 6 bases, with 15 bases between. The CDR3 spans 15 residues. The CDR3 loop reads CASSFARGGPNEQFF. CDR3 DNA: TGTGCCAGCAGTTTTGCTAGGGGGGGCCCCAATGAGCAGTTCTTC.

V and J are TRBV25-1 and TRBJ2-3; 7 bases fit TRBD1. There are 14 residues in the CDR3. Germline V lookup: CDR1 MGHDK, CDR2 SYGVNS. J was trimmed by 2 bases and V by 8 bases; bases with no gene match: 7. Here the CDR3 DNA reads TGTGCCAGCGGACCAGGGGGACACACAGATACGCAGTATTTT. Amino acid sequence: CASGPGGHTDTQYF.

The V and J genes are TRBV27 and TRBJ2-7; TRBD2 agrees at 8 bases. The CDR3 covers 15 residues. The germline CDR1 and CDR2 sequences are MNHEY and SMNVEV (reference sequence). The V and J ends lost 2 bases and 5 bases, in that order; junction bases with no gene match: 8. CDR3 in DNA: TGTGCCAGCAGTTTAGGAGCGGGGGAGAGTGACGAGCAGTACTTC. Amino acids: CASSLGAGESDEQYF.

This chain links TRBV7-2 with TRBJ1-1; D gene unclear. The germline V gene encodes CDR1 SGHTA and CDR2 FQGNSA. The germline V and J ends were trimmed by 1 base and 4 bases, with 10 bases remaining between them. This CDR3 has 14 amino acids. CDR3 residues: CASSLGAGFTEAFF. The CDR3 bases are TGTGCCAGCAGCTTAGGGGCGGGGTTCACTGAAGCTTTCTTT.

The chain combines TRBV5-5 with TRBJ1-3; the D is unclear. Germline CDR1 and CDR2: SGHKS and YYEKEE (reference sequence). Trimming removed 7 bases from V and 0 bases from J, with 14 bases in between. The CDR3 covers 15 residues. The CDR3 nucleotides are TGTGCCAGCGCATCGCTCCCCAGCTCTGGAAACACCATATATTTT. Translation: CASASLPSSGNTIYF. Supplemented by reference TRBV5-5 and TRBJ1-3, the full variable domain reads DAGVTQSPTHLIKTRGQQVTLRCSPISGHKSVSWYQQVLGQGPQFIFQYYEKEERGRGNFPDRFSARQFPNYSSELNVNALLLGDSALYLCASASLPSSGNTIYFGEGSWLTVV.

The chain carries TRBV7-2 and TRBJ2-1, with D maybe TRBD2 (5 bases). Per germline, CDR1 SGHTA and CDR2 FQGNSA. The length of the CDR3 is 13 residues. The V end lost 5 bases, the J end lost 3 bases, and 8 bases lay between the germline ends. The CDR3, as DNA: TGTGCCAGCAGCCCCGGAGGCTACAATGAGCAGTTCTTC. This encodes CASSPGGYNEQFF. The entire variable domain, with the rest obtained from reference TRBV7-2 and TRBJ2-1, is as follows: GAGVSQSPSNKVTEKGKDVELRCDPISGHTALYWYRQSLGQGLEFLIYFQGNSAPDKSGLPSDRFSAERTGGSVSTLTIQRTQQEDSAVYLCASSPGGYNEQFFGPGTRLTVL.

The CDR3 DNA follows: TGTGCCAGAGAAGGGGAGAACACTGAAGCTTTCTTT. This translates into CAREGENTEAFF. This rearrangement joins TRBV27 to TRBJ1-1; D may be TRBD1 (5 bases). Germline CDR1 and CDR2: MNHEY and SMNVEV (reference sequence). The V end was cut by 9 bases, the J end by 1 base, with 9 bases between. The CDR3 totals 12 residues.

V usage is TRBV18 and J usage is TRBJ2-7; TRBD1 aligns across 9 bases. CDR1 is KGHSH and CDR2 is LQKENI in the germline V gene. This CDR3 contains 14 residues. J gave up 4 bases and V 5 bases, and 6 bases lay outside the gene matches. The DNA of the CDR3 is TGTGCCAGCTCATTAGGACAGGGGTCGTACGAGCAGTACTTC. Its protein is CASSLGQGSYEQYF.

This chain connects TRBV5-8 to TRBJ1-3, with 7 bases lining up with TRBD1. The CDR3 has 16 amino acids. Looked up from germline, CDR1 is SGHTS and CDR2 is YDEGEE. With V trimmed by 3 bases and J by 0 bases, 6 bases remained unmatched. CDR3 sequence (DNA): TGTGCCAGCAGCTCCGGACAGGAAATCTCTGGAAACACCATATATTTT. It is translated as CASSSGQEISGNTIYF.

The CDR3 is CASSFWGGDSYEQYF. In DNA form, the CDR3 reads TGTGCCAGCAGTTTTTGGGGGGGTGACTCCTACGAGCAGTACTTC. This chain connects TRBV27 to TRBJ2-7, with 7 bases matching TRBD2. The CDR3 extends over 15 amino acids. Germline V gene data show CDR1 as MNHEY and CDR2 as SMNVEV (reference sequence). V shed 3 bases and J 0 bases; nucleotides not matched to a gene: 5.